The present entry profiles one T cell receptor (beta chain) with its context. What it recognizes is unknown. At one end, the junction sequence differs from germline, possibly due to a read error. This entry is derived from a study of regulatory T cells in long-lasting Graves disease. Study at large: Freshly diagnosed Graves' patients had used antithyroid drugs for under 3 months. Findings and limits, study-wide: Samples came from peripheral blood alone, without thyroid tissue.

As to time point: newly diagnosed GD, antithyroid drugs for less than 3 months. Making the TCR library involved RNA that had been extracted from PBMCs. Germline V gene lookup returns CDR1 SNHLY and CDR2 FYNNEI. The CDR3 runs to 14 residues. For TCR beta, libraries came from iRepertoire HTBI primers and Arm-PCR of CDR3 regions. TCRdb reanalysed the multiplex PCR reads using MiXCR and keeps one entry per CDR3 protein. The sample includes roughly 250,000 distinct CDR3 sequences, around 19% of them seen just once. The sample was also linked to a second study, of T cells in Graves' hyperthyroidism and ophthalmopathy. As that report states: In making diagnoses, clinical symptoms, serum thyroxine and TRAb, thyroid ultrasound and orbital computed tomography were all used. The TCR CDR3 was amplified in a first-round RT-PCR using the HTBI primer set.

The TCR comes from a woman in her twenties or thirties with Graves disease. V and J are TRBV2 and TRBJ1-4; D gene unclear. The input for sequencing was peripheral blood mononuclear cells (PBMCs), taken at new diagnosis, from a patient treated with antithyroid drugs. The CDR3 spells CASSEVQLFERLFF. The CDR3 region has the DNA TGTGCCAGCAGTGAAGTACAGCTATTTGAAAGACTGTTTTTT.